The entry below gives a single T cell receptor beta chain sequence along with its context. The data stem from a study of blood T cell repertoires in COVID-19. On the study more broadly: Samples representing acute and convalescent COVID-19 were sourced from the United States, Italy and Spain. Sources were T cells, B-cell-depleted T cells, or PBMCs; the material itself was cDNA or gDNA.

Methods used by the authors: Scientists estimated how many nucleated cells there were by amplifying reference gene primers. Repertoires were generated with immunoSEQ multiplex PCR, while TCRdb's copy carries only in-frame clones and drops some. V and J calls and clone size are copied from that table; D and trimming were computed from the DNA. The sample lists 70,000 or so clones; roughly 73% were seen once. Looked up from germline, CDR1 is SGHRS and CDR2 is YFSETQ. V lost 5 bases and J lost 0, with 14 bases in between. CDR3 length equals 15 residues. The sequencing input was peripheral blood. The chain couples TRBV5-1 to TRBJ1-1; D is possibly TRBD1 (6 bases). The clonotype comes from a human donor in a cohort sampled during active COVID-19. The CDR3 loop is CASSYGTTMNTEAFF. The DNA of the CDR3 is TGCGCCAGCAGTTATGGGACAACCATGAACACTGAAGCTTTCTTT.